The 10 T cell receptor beta chains given below trace back to one sample, sequenced in a study. A single record per CDR3 protein comes from TCRdb applying MiXCR to the 5' RACE reads. Among about 57,000 distinct CDR3 sequences listed, roughly 25% were seen once. Treg sorting used a CD4+CD25+CD127-/low gate. Sequenced sample: tumor-infiltrating Tregs sorted from the breast tumor. These receptors all come from a female donor with breast cancer.

This clonotype has at least ten counts. The rearrangement uses TRBV6-5 and TRBJ2-7; 11 nucleotides line up with TRBD2. Germline CDR1 is MNHEY and CDR2 is SVGAGI. The CDR3 has 15 residues. Germline trimming cut 6 bases from V and 3 bases from J; bases unmatched to any gene: 7. The CDR3 DNA is TGTGCCAGCAGGCGAACTAGCGGGAGCGACTACGAGCAGTACTTC. This encodes CASRRTSGSDYEQYF.

Notes on this clonotype: This may stem from a read error, because a much larger clone lies one nucleotide away. The chain joins TRBV7-9 to TRBJ1-1; possible D gene TRBD1, 5 bases. This CDR3 comprises 13 residues. Germline V gene sequence: CDR1 SEHNR, CDR2 FQNEAQ (reference sequence). With 5 bases removed from V and 5 bases from J, the gap between germline ends came to 12 bases. In DNA, the CDR3 is TGTGCCAGCAGCACAACTCAGGGAACTGAAGCTTTCTTT. Its translation is CASSTTQGTEAFF.

This clonotype was counted once. The V gene is TRBV12-3 or TRBV12-4, the J gene TRBJ1-4; D unclear. Trimming removed 5 bases from V and 5 bases from J, with 18 bases in between. The CDR3 extends over 16 amino acids. The CDR3 reads CASSQDPGEGNEKLFF. In DNA, the CDR3 is TGTGCCAGCAGTCAAGACCCTGGGGAAGGAAATGAAAAACTGTTTTTT.

As for this clonotype: This sequence may be a read error, since a much larger clone differs from it by one base. The DNA of the CDR3 is TGCGCCAGCAGCAATGACAGGAGCCAAGAGACCCAGTACTTC. Its protein product is CASSNDRSQETQYF. This chain uses TRBV5-1 with TRBJ2-5; TRBD1 might be the D (6 bases). V lost 4 bases and J lost 1, with 11 bases in between. The V gene's germline CDR1 is SGHRS and CDR2 YFSETQ. This CDR3 is 14 amino acids long.

This clonotype has ten or more counts. V is TRBV5-1 and J is TRBJ2-7, with a tentative D call TRBD1 (5 bases). Germline assignment: CDR1 SGHRS and CDR2 YFSETQ. The CDR3 loop spans 13 amino acids. V lost 2 bases to trimming and J lost 3 bases, with 9 bases between them. CDR3 in DNA: TGCGCCAGCAGCTTACTACAGGACTACGAGCAGTACTTC. Encoded protein: CASSLLQDYEQYF.

The gene calls are TRBV6-1 and TRBJ2-1, with 10 nucleotides matching TRBD2. CDR1 is MNHNS and CDR2 is SASEGT in the germline V gene. This CDR3 comprises 14 residues. Trimming cost V 7 bases and J 3 bases; bases outside gene matches: 3. The CDR3 coding sequence is TGTGCCAGCAAGCTAGCGGGAGTCTACAATGAGCAGTTCTTC. As protein: CASKLAGVYNEQFF.

The J gene is TRBJ1-1, the V gene TRBV7-9; weak D call: TRBD1 (5 bases). There are 16 residues in the CDR3. The V end lost 2 bases, the J end lost 0 bases, and 13 bases lay between the germline ends. Germline CDR1 reads SEHNR; CDR2 reads FQNEAQ (reference sequence). CDR3 in DNA: TGTGCCAGCAGCTTATTGCGGGGCAGCCTGAACACTGAAGCTTTCTTT. Its protein product is CASSLLRGSLNTEAFF.

The chain combines TRBV20-1 with TRBJ1-3; possible D gene TRBD1, 5 bases. This CDR3 contains 16 residues. Deletions cut 0 bases from V and 2 bases from J, with 14 bases between. CDR1 is DFQATT, CDR2 SNEGSKA, per germline (reference sequence). CDR3 residues: CSARDPAGIAGNTIYF. CDR3 in DNA: TGCAGTGCTAGAGATCCGGCAGGGATCGCTGGAAACACCATATATTTT.

This clonotype has more than one count but fewer than ten. V is TRBV6-2 or TRBV6-3 and J is TRBJ1-1; possible D gene TRBD1, 5 bases. V lost 0 bases and J lost 0, with 8 bases in between. CDR1 is MNHEY and CDR2 is SVGEGT in the germline V gene. The CDR3 loop spans 15 amino acids. The CDR3 loop is CASSYSATVNTEAFF. The DNA for the CDR3 is TGTGCCAGCAGTTACTCCGCGACAGTGAACACTGAAGCTTTCTTT.

This clonotype was seen more than once but under ten times. This sequence joins TRBV7-8 and TRBJ1-1; TRBD1 matches at 8 bases. CDR3 size: 16 residues. CDR1 and CDR2 (germline): SGHVS, FQNEAQ. The junction had 9 bases not matched to a gene; V was cut back by 5 bases and J by 1 base. This CDR3 reads CASSVLQGAENTEAFF. CDR3 nucleotides: TGTGCCAGCAGCGTCCTCCAGGGGGCCGAGAACACTGAAGCTTTCTTT.